A single sample gave rise to the 21 T cell receptor beta chains below, sequenced in a study of blood T cell repertoires in COVID-19. Using immunoSEQ multiplex PCR, the repertoire was profiled, and TCRdb retains in-frame clones only, with some absent. This table has 200,000 to 250,000 clones, roughly 83% appearing once. Sequencing was performed on PBMCs or T cells enriched from blood (not recorded which). These receptors were obtained from a woman between 40 and 55 years old with acute COVID-19.

With regard to this clone: This likely traces to a read error, being one base from a far larger clone. The sample contains more than one DNA sequence encoding this CDR3. The J gene is TRBJ2-5, the V gene TRBV7-2, with TRBD2 identical over 11 bases. The CDR3 consists of 14 residues. Germline values: CDR1 SGHTA, CDR2 FQGNSA. The CDR3 loop reads CASSLAGGQETQYF. The CDR3 nucleotides are TGTGCCAGCAGCCTAGCGGGGGGACAAGAGACCCAGTACTTC.

This chain joins TRBV9 and TRBJ2-2, with 13 bases fitting TRBD2. J was trimmed by 6 bases and V by 3 bases; bases with no gene match: 8. The germline CDR1 and CDR2 sequences are SGDLS and YYNGEE. The CDR3 contains 17 residues. The CDR3 DNA reads TGTGCCAGCAGCGCCCCTACTAGCGGGGGGGCAGCCGGGGAGCTGTTTTTT. Amino acid sequence: CASSAPTSGGAAGELFF.

In regard to this clone: A clone one base away is much larger, so this may be a read error. The chain uses TRBV5-6 and TRBJ1-1; TRBD1 agrees at 7 bases. The CDR3 covers 13 residues. V trimming: 4 bases; J trimming: 4 bases; junction bases outside the gene matches: 4. The germline CDR1 and CDR2 sequences are SGHDT and YYEEEE. The CDR3 coding sequence is TGTGCCAGCAGCCCCAGACAGGGCACTGAAGCTTTCTTT. Amino acids: CASSPRQGTEAFF.

This sequence joins TRBV4-1 and TRBJ2-2; D is unresolved. Trimming shortened V by 0 bases and J by 1 base, and 12 bases separated the two germline ends. Germline V gives CDR1 MGHRA, CDR2 YSYEKL. The CDR3 spans 17 residues. The CDR3 bases are TGCGCCAGCAGCCAAGATCCTGTCAGAATGAACACCGGGGAGCTGTTTTTT. Protein: CASSQDPVRMNTGELFF.

This clone was counted ten times or more. This rearrangement joins TRBV6-6 to TRBJ2-5; perhaps TRBD1 as D (6 bases). The V and J ends lost 5 bases and 1 base respectively, with 11 bases between them. This CDR3 has 14 residues. Germline V lookup: CDR1 MNHNY, CDR2 SVGAGI (reference sequence). The CDR3 sequence is CASSIRTAQETQYF. The CDR3 DNA follows: TGTGCCAGCAGTATTCGGACAGCCCAAGAGACCCAGTACTTC.

This chain connects TRBV5-6 to TRBJ1-1, with D tentatively TRBD1 (6 bases). Germline V gives CDR1 SGHDT, CDR2 YYEEEE. The CDR3 consists of 15 residues. With 6 bases removed from V and 5 bases from J, the gap between germline ends came to 20 bases. Here the CDR3 DNA reads TGTGCCAGCACCCAGAGGGACACCGGTGGAACTGAAGCTTTCTTT. Its translation is CASTQRDTGGTEAFF.

This clone was counted only a few times. This CDR3 is CASRAGESYEQYF. CDR3 bases: TGTGCCAGCAGAGCGGGAGAGTCCTACGAGCAGTACTTC. The J gene is TRBJ2-7, the V gene TRBV27, with 8 bases identical to TRBD2. The CDR3 spans 13 residues. V dropped 6 bases and J dropped 1; count of bases not matched to a gene: 2. The germline CDR1 and CDR2 sequences are MNHEY and SMNVEV (reference sequence).

J is TRBJ2-7 and V is TRBV5-1, with TRBD2 matching 7 bases. V was pared by 2 bases and J by 2 bases, with 1 base of the junction left unmatched. CDR1 is SGHRS, CDR2 YFSETQ, per germline. This CDR3 is built from 13 residues. This CDR3 is CASSFGLAYEQYF. The DNA for the CDR3 is TGCGCCAGCAGCTTCGGACTAGCCTACGAGCAGTACTTC.

The chain is built from TRBV19 and TRBJ1-1; 9 bases match TRBD1. Germline CDR1 LNHDA, CDR2 SQIVND (reference sequence). V gave up 7 bases and J gave up 6 bases; unmatched junction bases: 12. CDR3 length equals 15 residues. CDR3 protein: CASTKGQGSSAEAFF. CDR3 in DNA: TGTGCCAGTACCAAAGGACAGGGGAGTTCCGCTGAAGCTTTCTTT.

This clone was counted ten times or more. The CDR3 spells CASSQDLGAGLTEAFF. The CDR3 region has the DNA TGCGCCAGCAGCCAAGATCTGGGAGCGGGGTTGACTGAAGCTTTCTTT. The chain couples TRBV4-3 to TRBJ1-1, with unresolved D. Trimming removed 0 bases from V and 5 bases from J, with 16 bases in between. Germline V gene sequence: CDR1 LGHNA, CDR2 YSLEER. This CDR3 contains 16 residues.

The J gene is TRBJ1-5, the V gene TRBV10-3; weak D call: TRBD1 (6 bases). The length of the CDR3 is 13 residues. Trimming removed 6 bases from V and 9 bases from J, with 15 bases in between. In germline, CDR1 is ENHRY, CDR2 SYGVKD. The CDR3 loop is CAIRGTPVGPQHF. The DNA for the CDR3 is TGTGCCATCAGGGGGACACCCGTGGGGCCCCAGCATTTT.

The gene calls are TRBV7-2 and TRBJ2-1, with TRBD1 matching 7 bases. V was pared by 1 base and J by 9 bases, with 9 bases of the junction left unmatched. This CDR3 has 15 amino acids. Germline loops: CDR1 SGHTA, CDR2 FQGNSA. The CDR3 DNA reads as TGTGCCAGCAGCTTAGGGCAACAGGGGTCTTCTGAGCAGTTCTTC. Amino acids: CASSLGQQGSSEQFF. The full variable domain, its missing parts supplied by reference TRBV7-2 and TRBJ2-1, is GAGVSQSPSNKVTEKGKDVELRCDPISGHTALYWYRQSLGQGLEFLIYFQGNSAPDKSGLPSDRFSAERTGGSVSTLTIQRTQQEDSAVYLCASSLGQQGSSEQFFGPGTRLTVL.

V is TRBV7-9 and J is TRBJ2-1; no firm D call. This CDR3 region has 14 residues. CDR1 is SEHNR, CDR2 FQNEAQ, per germline (reference sequence). Deletions cut 1 base from V and 9 bases from J, with 13 bases between. The CDR3: CASSLGGPGAEQFF. The CDR3 coding sequence is TGTGCCAGCAGCTTAGGAGGTCCGGGTGCTGAGCAGTTCTTC.

The chain employs TRBV23-1 and TRBJ1-6; a possible D gene is TRBD1 (6 bases). TRBV23-1 is an open reading frame, and its role is uncertain. V gave up 5 bases and J gave up 4 bases, with 12 bases separating them. CDR3 size: 15 residues. The CDR3 spells CASSYRAPYNSPLHF. Written as DNA, the CDR3 is TGCGCCAGCAGTTACAGGGCCCCTTATAATTCACCCCTCCACTTT.

This clone was observed once. The V call is TRBV2, the J call TRBJ1-5; 8 bases align to TRBD1. Germline CDR1 SNHLY, CDR2 FYNNEI. This CDR3 is built from 13 residues. After removal of 8 bases from V and 6 bases from J, the junction contained 6 bases not matched to a gene. The CDR3 is CASRQGALQPQHF. The DNA for the CDR3 is TGTGCCAGCCGGCAGGGGGCTCTTCAGCCCCAGCATTTT.

The V gene is TRBV5-4, the J gene TRBJ2-1; 12 nucleotides align to TRBD1. CDR3 length: 14 amino acids. Trimming cost V 4 bases and J 6 bases; bases outside gene matches: 2. CDR1 and CDR2 from the germline V gene are SGHNT and YYREEE (reference sequence). In DNA form, the CDR3 reads TGTGCCAGCAGCCTGGGACAGGGGGCCAATGAGCAGTTCTTC. The encoded protein is CASSLGQGANEQFF.

The chain uses TRBV30 and TRBJ2-1; TRBD2 might be the D (6 bases). V was trimmed by 0 bases and J by 0 bases, leaving 12 bases between them. CDR1 is GTSNPN, CDR2 SVGIG, per germline (reference sequence). This CDR3 is built from 16 residues. CDR3 nucleotides: TGTGCCTGGAGTGTCCCGGGACTTAACTCCTACAATGAGCAGTTCTTC. It codes for CAWSVPGLNSYNEQFF.

This chain links TRBV10-1 with TRBJ2-3; 7 nucleotides match TRBD2. Germline V gives CDR1 WNHNN, CDR2 SYGVQD (reference sequence). The CDR3 length is 16 residues. Trimming at V came to 1 base and at J to 4 bases, leaving 8 bases not matched to a gene. The CDR3 protein is CASSEFTLTSPDTQYF. The CDR3 DNA follows: TGCGCCAGCAGTGAGTTCACTCTGACTAGCCCAGATACGCAGTATTTT.

The chain recombines TRBV14 with TRBJ2-2; D gene uncertain. CDR3 size: 14 residues. The V end was cut by 0 bases, the J end by 6 bases, with 8 bases between. Germline V CDR1 and CDR2: SGHDN, FVKESK. The CDR3 DNA reads as TGTGCCAGCAGCCAAGAATTAACGGCCGGGGAGCTGTTTTTT. Amino acids: CASSQELTAGELFF.

The chain links TRBV7-2 to TRBJ1-4; weak D call: TRBD1 (5 bases). The CDR3 is 15 amino acids. CDR1 SGHTA and CDR2 FQGNSA come from the germline V gene. V shed 4 bases and J shed 2 bases, with 11 bases lying between them. CDR3 DNA sequence: TGTGCCAGCAGCTCTGCAGGGAGGACTAATGAAAAACTGTTTTTT. As protein: CASSSAGRTNEKLFF. The variable domain in full, with the rest retrieved from reference TRBV7-2 and TRBJ1-4, is GAGVSQSPSNKVTEKGKDVELRCDPISGHTALYWYRQSLGQGLEFLIYFQGNSAPDKSGLPSDRFSAERTGGSVSTLTIQRTQQEDSAVYLCASSSAGRTNEKLFFGSGTQLSVL.

J is TRBJ1-5 and V is TRBV6-2 or TRBV6-3; D possibly corresponds to TRBD1 (6 bases). Looked up from germline, CDR1 is MNHEY and CDR2 is SVGEGT. The CDR3 has 14 residues. V was pared by 3 bases and J by 6 bases, with 12 bases between. CDR3 amino acids: CASSYGRGSQPQHF. The CDR3 bases are TGTGCCAGCAGTTATGGCAGGGGCAGTCAGCCCCAGCATTTT.